This TCR beta chain was documented in a study of blood T cell repertoires in COVID-19. Overall study: Acute-phase and convalescent COVID-19 samples originated in the United States, Italy and Spain.

Losses at the gene ends were 0 bases for V and 5 bases for J; bases not matched to a gene: 6. The CDR3 has 15 amino acids. Germline CDR1 is MNHEY and CDR2 is SVGEGT. Per the original data handling: For nucleated cells, counts were estimated from reference gene primer amplification. Assay used: immunoSEQ multiplex PCR; TCRdb lists only in-frame clones, some missing. V and J calls and clone size are as listed in that table; D and trimming were resolved from the DNA. The sample holds 100,000 to 120,000 clones; approximately 80% are singletons and the top ten take approximately 16%. Sequencing used peripheral blood. The sequence was collected from a woman in her fifties or sixties with acute or convalescent COVID-19. The chain carries TRBV6-2 or TRBV6-3 and TRBJ1-1, with 7 bases fitting TRBD1. The CDR3 nucleotides read TGTGCCAGCAGTTACTCAGGGGGCGCGGGGACTGAAGCTTTCTTT. This codes for CASSYSGGAGTEAFF.